The following is a T cell receptor (beta chain) sequence with its context. Its target is not known. Assay used: immunoSEQ multiplex PCR; TCRdb lists only in-frame clones, some missing. The data hold 9,900 or so clones, with approximately 80% observed a single time. The data originate from a study of immune evolution from preneoplasia to lung adenocarcinoma. Study-wide results and limits: Normal lung had the highest top T cell clone frequencies.

Patient tissue came from resections in Japan or China, 2014–2017. Macro-dissection enriched premalignant or tumor cells before nucleic acid extraction. The TCR was taken from a person aged 70 to 85 with lung adenocarcinoma. Sequencing was performed on FFPE minimally invasive lung adenocarcinoma tissue.

This chain's CDR3 is CASSLSGSSSLEQFF. CDR3 coding DNA: TGTGCCAGCAGTTTAAGCGGGAGTTCCTCTCTTGAGCAGTTCTTC. V is TRBV28 and J is TRBJ2-1, with TRBD2 matching 8 bases. From germline, CDR1 is MDHEN and CDR2 SYDVKM. V gave up 2 bases and J gave up 9 bases; unmatched junction bases: 9. The CDR3 covers 15 residues.